Below, 9 T cell receptor beta chains from the same sample are listed, as sequenced in a study of post-analysis software for immune sequencing data. General observations from the study: Patients had higher frequencies than controls of five TRBV segments, including TRBV5-6, TRBV5-1 and TRBV20-1.

The antigens of these receptors remain unknown. Unique molecular identifiers featured in each of the TCR beta cDNA libraries. MiXCR, run by TCRdb on the PCR reads, gives a single entry per CDR3 protein. The sample holds approximately 260,000 distinct CDR3 sequences, 30% to 45% seen once. Sample: blood. The receptors were gathered from a girl aged 10-17 years with multiple sclerosis.

In the case of this clonotype: A much more abundant neighbour one base away suggests this may be a read error. The chain recombines TRBV20-1 with TRBJ2-5; TRBD2 matches 11 bases. With 0 bases clipped from V and 6 bases from J, the junction kept 9 bases outside the gene matches. CDR3 size: 16 residues. Germline CDR1 reads DFQATT; CDR2 reads SNEGSKA (reference sequence). In nucleotides, the CDR3 is TGCAGTGCTAGAGAGAGGCCTAGCGGGGGGTGCAAGACCCAGTACTTC. This codes for CSARERPSGGCKTQYF.

On this clonotype: It may be a read error: a sequence one base away is much more abundant. V and J are TRBV20-1 and TRBJ2-1; a weak D match, TRBD2 (5 bases). Per germline, CDR1 DFQATT and CDR2 SNEGSKA (reference sequence). CDR3 length: 17 residues. Trimming took 5 bases from V and 5 from J, leaving 25 bases between them. CDR3 protein: CSAGRPPTGRIHNEQFF. The CDR3 region has the DNA TGCAGTGCTGGAAGACCCCCTACGGGAAGGATTCACAATGAGCAGTTCTTC.

This clonotype appeared many times. This rearrangement joins TRBV20-1 to TRBJ2-3; D not resolved. The CDR3 runs 13 residues. V shed 7 bases and J shed 0 bases, with 11 bases lying between them. The germline gives CDR1 DFQATT, CDR2 SNEGSKA (reference sequence). CDR3 DNA sequence: TGCAGTGGGAACTGGGATAGCACAGATACGCAGTATTTT. It is translated as CSGNWDSTDTQYF.

With regard to this clonotype: A much larger clone sits a single nucleotide away, making a read error possible. The chain is built from TRBV21-1 and TRBJ2-5. TRBV21-1 is classified as a pseudogene. The CDR3 is made up of 14 amino acids. Written as DNA, the CDR3 is TGTGCCAGCAGCAAAGGACGGGGACAAGAGACCCAGTACTTC. Its protein is CASSKGRGQETQYF.

Comments on this clonotype: Since a much larger clone is just one base distant, this may be a read error. This chain connects TRBV5-1 to TRBJ1-4; TRBD1 aligns across 7 bases. Germline CDR1 and CDR2: SGHRS and YFSETQ. The CDR3 sequence is 13 residues long. The CDR3 DNA sequence: TGCGCCAGCAGCTTGAGGGACAGTGAAAAACGGTTTTTT. It is translated as CASSLRDSEKRFF.

This clonotype was observed a few times. The chain is built from TRBV14 and TRBJ1-1; maybe TRBD1 (6 bases). The germline V gene encodes CDR1 SGHDN and CDR2 FVKESK. Trimming took 0 bases from V and 5 from J, leaving 19 bases between them. The CDR3 is 17 residues long. The CDR3 protein is CASSQDRQAGVRTEAFF. CDR3 coding DNA: TGTGCCAGCAGCCAAGATCGGCAGGCAGGGGTAAGGACTGAAGCTTTCTTT.

V is TRBV7-9 and J is TRBJ2-3, with a tentative D call TRBD1 (6 bases). CDR1 and CDR2 from the germline V gene are SEHNR and FQNEAQ (reference sequence). The V end was cut by 2 bases, the J end by 3 bases, with 12 bases between. This CDR3 contains 15 residues. The CDR3 nucleotides read TGTGCCAGCAGCTTAAGTACAGGGTGGACAGATACGCAGTATTTT. Translation: CASSLSTGWTDTQYF.

In this sample, this clonotype turned up a few times. CDR3 in DNA: TGTGCCAGCAGTGTGGAAGGCAGGGCGGCTGGCTACACCTTC. It specifies CASSVEGRAAGYTF. V gene TRBV2 combines with J gene TRBJ1-2; D is possibly TRBD1 (5 bases). From germline, CDR1 is SNHLY and CDR2 FYNNEI. This CDR3 is 14 amino acids long. Trimming removed 4 bases from V and 7 bases from J, with 16 bases in between. Drawing the rest from reference TRBV2 and TRBJ1-2, the complete variable domain is EPEVTQTPSHQVTQMGQEVILRCVPISNHLYFYWYRQILGQKVEFLVSFYNNEISEKSEIFDDQFSVERPDGSNFTLKIRSTKLEDSAMYFCASSVEGRAAGYTFGSGTRLTVV.

The J gene is TRBJ2-5, the V gene TRBV9; 8 nucleotides match TRBD2. The CDR3 runs to 15 residues. V was pared by 0 bases and J by 1 base, with 2 bases of the junction left unmatched. The germline CDR1 and CDR2 sequences are SGDLS and YYNGEE. CDR3 sequence: CASSVAGGLQETQYF. The CDR3 DNA is TGTGCCAGCAGCGTAGCGGGAGGGCTCCAAGAGACCCAGTACTTC.